The 9 T cell receptor beta chains reported below all come from one sample, sequenced in a study of blood T cells in healthy people across ages. A J-beta primer mix and a sample-barcoded 5' primer were used in a second PCR of roughly 6 to 12 cycles. A single record per CDR3 protein comes from TCRdb applying MiXCR to the 5' RACE reads. The table has hundreds of thousands of distinct CDR3 sequences, approximately 60% seen once. Sequenced sample: blood. The source is a man in his forties in good health.

This clonotype was found a few times. This chain uses TRBV4-2 with TRBJ2-7, with 8 bases identical to TRBD1. Germline V CDR1 and CDR2: LGHNA, YNFKEQ. Unmatched junction bases numbered 11, after V lost 2 bases and J lost 5 bases. The CDR3 spans 16 residues. The CDR3 DNA is TGTGCCAGCAGCCAATCCATAGGGACAGGACGGAACGAGCAGTACTTC. This sequence encodes CASSQSIGTGRNEQYF.

This chain connects TRBV29-1 to TRBJ2-5, with no clear D. Germline V gene data show CDR1 as SQVTM and CDR2 as ANQGSEA. Trimming stripped 6 bases from V and 11 bases from J, with 16 bases between. The CDR3 consists of 11 residues. CDR3 nucleotides: TGCAGCGTGTCAAATCACAATGAGCAGTACTTC. This gives the protein CSVSNHNEQYF.

About this clonotype itself: A read error may produce the germline difference seen at one junction end. The J gene is TRBJ2-6, the V gene TRBV5-1; TRBD2 aligns across 12 bases. The CDR3 extends over 21 amino acids. Germline assignment: CDR1 SGHRS and CDR2 YFSETQ. The CDR3 coding sequence is TGCGCCAGCAGCTTGGGACTAGCGGGAGTATTAACCGACTCTGGGGCCAACGCCCTGACTTTC. The encoded protein is CASSLGLAGVLTDSGANALTF.

DNA for the CDR3: TGTGCCAGTTCCCGATTGGGTGGGGACAAGACCCAGTACTTC. Translated: CASSRLGGDKTQYF. The chain uses TRBV7-6 and TRBJ2-5; D may be TRBD1 (6 bases). Germline CDR1 is SGHVS and CDR2 is FNYEAQ. The CDR3 is 14 residues long. Trimming removed 9 bases at V and 6 bases at J, with 20 bases between.

V gene TRBV7-2 combines with J gene TRBJ2-3; 9 positions match TRBD1. V dropped 5 bases and J dropped 2; count of bases not matched to a gene: 5. This CDR3 contains 15 residues. Germline CDR1 is SGHTA and CDR2 is FQGNSA. The CDR3 DNA follows: TGTGCCAGCAGCGTGGGACAGGGAAACACAGATACGCAGTATTTT. Translating it yields CASSVGQGNTDTQYF.

This sequence joins TRBV6-1 and TRBJ2-7, with D hard to call. This CDR3 contains 11 residues. Trimming shortened V by 7 bases and J by 2 bases, and 6 bases separated the two germline ends. Germline CDR1 and CDR2: MNHNS and SASEGT. The CDR3 DNA is TGTGCCAGCAACCTCGCCTACGAGCAGTACTTC. Amino acid sequence: CASNLAYEQYF.

CDR3 protein: CSARDVSGGAIGTQYF. As DNA, the CDR3 is TGCAGTGCTAGAGATGTTAGCGGGGGGGCCATAGGGACCCAGTACTTC. The rearrangement joins TRBV20-1 to TRBJ2-7; TRBD2 matches 11 bases. The DNA end lines up better with TRBJ2-5; the J call may be wrong. Looked up from germline, CDR1 is DFQATT and CDR2 is SNEGSKA (reference sequence). CDR3 length equals 16 residues.

This clonotype was seen a single time. J is TRBJ1-2 and V is TRBV10-3, with 8 bases fitting TRBD1. CDR3 length equals 12 residues. With V trimmed by 11 bases and J by 3 bases, 5 bases remained unmatched. Germline V CDR1 and CDR2: ENHRY, SYGVKD. Here the CDR3 DNA reads TGTGCCGGGGGGGGACAGGACTATGGCTACACCTTC. It yields the protein CAGGGQDYGYTF.

The chain combines TRBV9 with TRBJ2-5; D ambiguous. The CDR3 covers 17 residues. Trimming stripped 4 bases from V and 0 bases from J, with 19 bases between. Per germline, CDR1 SGDLS and CDR2 YYNGEE. The CDR3 protein is CASSSFNQVGYQETQYF. In DNA form, the CDR3 reads TGTGCCAGCAGCTCATTTAATCAAGTCGGGTACCAAGAGACCCAGTACTTC.